Reported below is one T cell receptor beta chain. Its antigen is still unknown. The data stem from a study of shared clonotypes between healthy human individuals. Study results and caveats: Naive subsets usually exceeded memory subsets in estimated richness. Non-shared clonotypes were found to have lower generation probabilities than the clonotypes that were shared by all four of the sorted-subset donors.

Trimming removed 3 bases at V and 5 bases at J, with 7 bases between. This CDR3 has 11 residues. Germline-derived CDR1 and CDR2 are DFQATT and SNEGSKA (reference sequence). Every subset had its genomic DNA shared out evenly among several immunoSEQ plates. This table comes from immunoSEQ multiplex PCR, and its TCRdb copy is limited to in-frame clones, with some not included. The data hold 980,000 or so clones, with around 80% observed a single time. A CD45RA+ naive subset and a CD45RA-negative memory subset were split from CD4+ cells. The sequence was obtained from a man aged 18 to 29 in good health. V gene TRBV20-1 combines with J gene TRBJ1-2; D gene unclear. The sequenced material came from memory CD4+ T cells sorted from blood. Subset described: CD45RA-negative fraction. CDR3 sequence: CSASTGYGYTF. The CDR3 coding sequence is TGCAGTGCTAGTACGGGGTATGGCTACACCTTC.